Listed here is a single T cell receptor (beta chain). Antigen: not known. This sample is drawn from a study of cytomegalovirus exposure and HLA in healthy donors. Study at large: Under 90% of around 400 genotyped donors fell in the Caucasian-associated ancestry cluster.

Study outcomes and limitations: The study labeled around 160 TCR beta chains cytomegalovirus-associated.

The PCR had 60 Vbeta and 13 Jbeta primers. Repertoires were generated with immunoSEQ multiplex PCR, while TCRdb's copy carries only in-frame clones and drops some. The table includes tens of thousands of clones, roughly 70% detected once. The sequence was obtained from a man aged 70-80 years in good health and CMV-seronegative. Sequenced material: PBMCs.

The CDR3 bases are TGCGCCAGCAGCCAAGAATGGGCGACAGGTACTGGGGCCAACGTCCTGACTTTC. As protein: CASSQEWATGTGANVLTF. The chain carries TRBV4-3 and TRBJ2-6; possible D gene TRBD1, 6 bases. The CDR3 covers 18 residues. V dropped 0 bases and J dropped 2 bases, with 14 bases sitting between them. The germline CDR1 and CDR2 sequences are LGHNA and YSLEER.